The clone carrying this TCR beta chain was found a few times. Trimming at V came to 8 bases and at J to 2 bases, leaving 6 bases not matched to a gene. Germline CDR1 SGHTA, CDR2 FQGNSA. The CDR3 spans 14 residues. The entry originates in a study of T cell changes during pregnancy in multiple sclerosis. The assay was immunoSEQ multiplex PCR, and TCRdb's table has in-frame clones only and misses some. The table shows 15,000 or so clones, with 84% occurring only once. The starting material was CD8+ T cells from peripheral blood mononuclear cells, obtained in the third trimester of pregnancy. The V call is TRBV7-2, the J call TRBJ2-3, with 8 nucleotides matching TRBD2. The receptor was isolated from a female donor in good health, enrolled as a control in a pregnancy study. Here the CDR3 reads CASQERGYTDTQYF. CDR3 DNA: TGTGCCAGCCAGGAGCGGGGGTACACAGATACGCAGTATTTT.